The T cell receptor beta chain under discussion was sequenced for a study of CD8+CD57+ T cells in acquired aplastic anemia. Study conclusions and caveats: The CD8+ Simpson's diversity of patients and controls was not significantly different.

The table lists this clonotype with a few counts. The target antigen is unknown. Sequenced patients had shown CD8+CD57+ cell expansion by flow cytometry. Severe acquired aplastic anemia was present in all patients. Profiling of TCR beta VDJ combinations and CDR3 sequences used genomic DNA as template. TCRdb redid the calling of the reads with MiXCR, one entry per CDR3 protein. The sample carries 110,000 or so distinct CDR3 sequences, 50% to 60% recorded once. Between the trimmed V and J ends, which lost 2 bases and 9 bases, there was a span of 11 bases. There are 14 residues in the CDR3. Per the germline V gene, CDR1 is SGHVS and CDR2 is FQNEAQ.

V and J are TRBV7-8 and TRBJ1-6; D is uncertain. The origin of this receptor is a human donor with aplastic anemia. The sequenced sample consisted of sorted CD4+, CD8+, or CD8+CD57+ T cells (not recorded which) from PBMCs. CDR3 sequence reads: CASSLFPDLSPLHF. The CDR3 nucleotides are TGTGCCAGCAGCTTATTCCCAGACCTTTCACCCCTCCACTTT.